This T cell receptor (beta chain) was identified during a study of T cells in Graves' hyperthyroidism and ophthalmopathy. Regions amplified from RNA transcripts were the TCR beta CDR3 regions. Primed by the HTBI set, a first-round RT-PCR was run on the TCR CDR3. TCRdb passed the multiplex PCR reads through MiXCR, listing each CDR3 protein once. The repertoire holds 750,000 to 900,000 distinct CDR3 sequences, approximately 40% seen once, with approximately 8.7% in the top ten. Deletions cut 6 bases from V and 4 bases from J, with 12 bases between. The CDR3 covers 13 residues. CDR1 and CDR2 (germline): MNHEY, SVGAGI.

This clonotype was obtained from a man aged 18 to 29 with Graves' hyperthyroidism. The material sequenced was blood. The chain links TRBV6-5 to TRBJ1-1, with D possibly being TRBD1 (5 bases). The CDR3: CASRGGVGTEAFF. The CDR3 nucleotides read TGTGCCAGCAGAGGAGGGGTGGGCACTGAAGCTTTCTTT.